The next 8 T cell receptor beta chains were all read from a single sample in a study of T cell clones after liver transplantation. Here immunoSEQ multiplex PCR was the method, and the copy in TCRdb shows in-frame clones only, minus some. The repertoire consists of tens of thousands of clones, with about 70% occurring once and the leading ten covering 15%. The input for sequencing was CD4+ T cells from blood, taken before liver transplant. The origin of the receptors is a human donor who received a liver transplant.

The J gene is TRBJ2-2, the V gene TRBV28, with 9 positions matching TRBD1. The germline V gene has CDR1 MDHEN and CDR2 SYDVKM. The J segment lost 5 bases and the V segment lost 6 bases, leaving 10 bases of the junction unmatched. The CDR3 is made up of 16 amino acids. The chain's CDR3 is CASRGTGQGGTGELFF. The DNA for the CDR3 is TGTGCCAGCAGGGGAACGGGACAGGGTGGTACCGGGGAGCTGTTTTTT. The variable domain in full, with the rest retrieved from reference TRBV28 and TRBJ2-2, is DVKVTQSSRYLVKRTGEKVFLECVQDMDHENMFWYRQDPGLGLRLIYFSYDVKMKEKGDIPEGYSVSREKKERFSLILESASTNQTSMYLCASRGTGQGGTGELFFGEGSRLTVL.

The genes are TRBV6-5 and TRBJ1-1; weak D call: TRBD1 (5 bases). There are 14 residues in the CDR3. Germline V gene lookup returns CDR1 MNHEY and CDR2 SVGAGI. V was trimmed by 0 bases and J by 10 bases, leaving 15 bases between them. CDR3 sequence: CASSYSDSQGAAFF. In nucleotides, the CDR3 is TGTGCCAGCAGTTACTCTGACTCCCAAGGGGCAGCTTTCTTT.

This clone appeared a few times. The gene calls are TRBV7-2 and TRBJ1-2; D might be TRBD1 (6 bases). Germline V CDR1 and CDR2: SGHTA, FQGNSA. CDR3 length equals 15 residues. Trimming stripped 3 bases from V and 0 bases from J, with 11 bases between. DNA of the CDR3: TGTGCCAGCAGCTTGGACAGCTCCACTAACTATGGCTACACCTTC. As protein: CASSLDSSTNYGYTF.

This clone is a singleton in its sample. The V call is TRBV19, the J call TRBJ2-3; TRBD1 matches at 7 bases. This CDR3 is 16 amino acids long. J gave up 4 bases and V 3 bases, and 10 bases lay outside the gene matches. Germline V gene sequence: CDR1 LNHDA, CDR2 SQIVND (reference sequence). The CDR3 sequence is CASSMLLQGSADTQYF. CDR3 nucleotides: TGTGCCAGTAGTATGCTTCTACAGGGGAGCGCAGATACGCAGTATTTT.

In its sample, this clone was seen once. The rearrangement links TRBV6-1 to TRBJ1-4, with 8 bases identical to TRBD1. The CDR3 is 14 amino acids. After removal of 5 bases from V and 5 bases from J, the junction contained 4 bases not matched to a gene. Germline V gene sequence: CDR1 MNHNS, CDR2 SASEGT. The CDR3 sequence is CASSRDRLNEKLFF. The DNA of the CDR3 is TGTGCCAGCAGTCGGGACAGGCTAAATGAAAAACTGTTTTTT.

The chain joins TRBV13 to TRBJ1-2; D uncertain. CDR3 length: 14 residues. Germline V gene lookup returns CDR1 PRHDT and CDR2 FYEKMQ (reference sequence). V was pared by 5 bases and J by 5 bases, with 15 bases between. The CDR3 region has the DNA TGTGCCAGCAGCCCTGTCGGGGAGCTATATGGCTACACCTTC. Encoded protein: CASSPVGELYGYTF.

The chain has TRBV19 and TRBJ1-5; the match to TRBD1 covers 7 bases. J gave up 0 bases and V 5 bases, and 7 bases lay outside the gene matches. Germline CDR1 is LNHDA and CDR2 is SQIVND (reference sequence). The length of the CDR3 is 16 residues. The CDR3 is CASSDTGVVSNQPQHF. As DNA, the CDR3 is TGTGCCAGTAGTGACACAGGGGTCGTTAGCAATCAGCCCCAGCATTTT.

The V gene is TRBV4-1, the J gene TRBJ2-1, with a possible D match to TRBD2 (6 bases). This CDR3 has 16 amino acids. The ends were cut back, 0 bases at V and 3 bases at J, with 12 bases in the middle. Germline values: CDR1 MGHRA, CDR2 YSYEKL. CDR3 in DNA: TGCGCCAGCAGCCAAGATGGGCGGGGCGGCTACAATGAGCAGTTCTTC. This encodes CASSQDGRGGYNEQFF.